Described below is a single T cell receptor beta chain sequence and its context. This entry comes from a study of CD8 T cells in Susac syndrome. The CDR3 contains 16 residues. V was trimmed by 4 bases and J by 1 base, leaving 16 bases between them. Reverse transcription of roughly 0.45 to 1 ug RNA used random hexamers. TCRdb re-called the immunoSEQ multiplex PCR reads with MiXCR, one entry per CDR3 protein. The profile shows approximately 190,000 distinct CDR3 sequences, approximately 94% of them singletons. What was sequenced was CD4+ T cells from PBMCs. The chain joins TRBV12-3 or TRBV12-4 to TRBJ2-5, with D hard to call. The receptor was derived from a human donor with Susac syndrome. The CDR3 sequence: CASSSFPLPFQETQYF. The CDR3, as DNA: TGTGCCAGCAGTTCTTTCCCCCTACCCTTCCAAGAGACCCAGTACTTC.